The 30 T cell receptor beta chains in this list originate from one sample, sequenced in a study of CD8+CD57+ T cells in acquired aplastic anemia. For CDR3 and TCR beta VDJ profiling, genomic DNA was the template used. From the reads, TCRdb called clonotypes with MiXCR, one entry per CDR3 protein. The sample carries a few hundred thousand distinct CDR3 sequences, roughly 55% recorded once. Specimen: sorted CD4+, CD8+, or CD8+CD57+ T cells (not recorded which) from PBMCs. The origin of the receptors is a human donor in good health.

About this clonotype: Mismatch with germline at one junction end may stem from a read error. This rearrangement joins TRBV7-6 to TRBJ1-3; D remains unclear. The CDR3 is 14 amino acids. CDR1 and CDR2 from the germline V gene are SGHVS and FNYEAQ. The CDR3 DNA follows: TGTGCCAGCAGCTTAGCCAGGTCTGGAAACACCATATATTTC. The encoded protein is CASSLARSGNTIYF.

V gene TRBV5-4 combines with J gene TRBJ1-1; possible D gene TRBD1, 5 bases. There are 13 residues in the CDR3. Germline values: CDR1 SGHNT, CDR2 YYREEE (reference sequence). V was shortened by 6 bases and J by 4 bases, with 13 bases between the two germline ends. CDR3 DNA: TGTGCCAGCACCAGGGCGGGGGGCACTGAAGCTTTCTTT. Translating gives CASTRAGGTEAFF. Based on the CDR3 plus reference TRBV5-4 and TRBJ1-1, the full variable domain is ETGVTQSPTHLIKTRGQQVTLRCSSQSGHNTVSWYQQALGQGPQFIFQYYREEENGRGNFPPRFSGLQFPNYSSELNVNALELDDSALYLCASTRAGGTEAFFGQGTRLTVV.

The V and J genes are TRBV27 and TRBJ2-5; TRBD2 aligns across 7 bases. Germline lookup yields CDR1 MNHEY and CDR2 SMNVEV (reference sequence). V was pared by 2 bases and J by 3 bases, with 0 bases of the junction left unmatched. The CDR3 totals 13 residues. For the CDR3, the DNA is TGTGCCAGCAGTTTAGGGACTAAAGAGACCCAGTACTTC. This translates into CASSLGTKETQYF.

The chain employs TRBV9 and TRBJ1-4, with D unclear. Deletions cut 10 bases from V and 5 bases from J, with 15 bases between. CDR1 is SGDLS and CDR2 is YYNGEE in the germline V gene. The CDR3 has 13 residues. CDR3 amino acids: CALWVEANEKLFF. CDR3 nucleotide sequence: TGTGCCCTCTGGGTCGAGGCGAATGAAAAACTGTTTTTT.

This rearrangement joins TRBV12-3 or TRBV12-4 to TRBJ1-6; no clear D gene. There are 12 residues in the CDR3. Trimming pared 5 bases from V and 13 bases from J, leaving 12 bases between. The CDR3 DNA is TGTGCCAGCAGTGCGGGTAGTTTTCCCCTCCACTTT. Translating it yields CASSAGSFPLHF.

CDR3 loop: CASSYGTVNYEQYF. CDR3 DNA sequence: TGTGCCAGCAGTTACGGGACAGTAAACTACGAGCAGTACTTC. The chain carries TRBV6-5 and TRBJ2-7, with 7 bases fitting TRBD1. The germline V gene encodes CDR1 MNHEY and CDR2 SVGAGI. V was pared by 2 bases and J by 3 bases, with 4 bases of the junction left unmatched. The CDR3 consists of 14 residues.

This clonotype was counted ten times or more. CDR3 DNA sequence: TGTGCCAGCAGCGATACAGGGAACTTTTATAATTCACCCCTCCACTTT. It codes for CASSDTGNFYNSPLHF. V usage is TRBV6-6 and J usage is TRBJ1-6; possibly TRBD1 for D (6 bases). Germline CDR1 is MNHNY and CDR2 is SVGAGI (reference sequence). The V gene lost 6 bases and the J gene lost 4 bases, with 16 bases spanning the gap. This CDR3 is 16 amino acids long.

This clonotype was observed a few times. The rearrangement joins TRBV11-1 to TRBJ2-3; 10 bases are a match to TRBD2. The CDR3 has 14 residues. V dropped 4 bases and J dropped 4; count of bases not matched to a gene: 2. Looked up from germline, CDR1 is SGHAT and CDR2 is FQDESV (reference sequence). The CDR3 DNA sequence: TGTGCCAGCAGCTCTAGCGGGAGTGCAGATACGCAGTATTTT. Amino acid sequence: CASSSSGSADTQYF. Based on the CDR3 plus reference TRBV11-1 and TRBJ2-3, the full variable domain is EAEVAQSPRYKITEKSQAVAFWCDPISGHATLYWYRQILGQGPELLVQFQDESVVDDSQLPKDRFSAERLKGVDSTLKIQPAELGDSAMYLCASSSSGSADTQYFGPGTRLTVL.

This clonotype has a count of ten or more. The chain combines TRBV6-5 with TRBJ2-4; D possibly uses TRBD1 or TRBD2 (5 bases each). CDR3 length: 14 residues. Trimming pared 0 bases from V and 8 bases from J, leaving 11 bases between. CDR1 is MNHEY, CDR2 SVGAGI, per germline. CDR3 protein: CASSYSSGRDIQYF. CDR3 DNA: TGTGCCAGCAGTTACTCCTCGGGGCGGGACATTCAGTACTTC.

This clonotype was seen only a few times. The germline gene is not matched at one end of the junction; a read error may be the cause. The chain has TRBV6-1 and TRBJ2-3; D gene ambiguous. Germline V CDR1 and CDR2: MNHNS, SASEGT. This CDR3 is built from 16 residues. CDR3 amino acids: CASSEARLSYTDTRYF. CDR3 coding DNA: TGTGCCAGCAGTGAAGCAAGGCTATCTTACACAGATACGCGGTATTTT.

This chain uses TRBV5-1 with TRBJ2-7, with unresolved D. From germline, CDR1 is SGHRS and CDR2 YFSETQ. This CDR3 comprises 13 residues. V was clipped by 3 bases and J by 3 bases, with 10 bases between them. The CDR3 here is CASSSRTDYEQYF. The CDR3 bases are TGCGCCAGCAGCTCCCGAACCGACTACGAGCAGTACTTC.

V usage is TRBV19 and J usage is TRBJ1-6, with TRBD1 matching 9 bases. Germline values: CDR1 LNHDA, CDR2 SQIVND (reference sequence). J gave up 7 bases and V 7 bases, and 5 bases lay outside the gene matches. The CDR3 is made up of 14 amino acids. Here the CDR3 reads CASNSGTGNSPLHF. The CDR3 nucleotides are TGTGCCAGTAATTCCGGGACAGGGAATTCACCCCTCCACTTT.

The rearrangement links TRBV20-1 to TRBJ1-2; a possible D gene is TRBD1 (6 bases). Deletions cut 6 bases from V and 4 bases from J, with 18 bases between. Germline V gene data show CDR1 as DFQATT and CDR2 as SNEGSKA (reference sequence). The CDR3 consists of 14 residues. In DNA, the CDR3 is TGCAGTGCCCCTGGGGGGGGGGCTGGCTATGGCTACACCTTC. As protein: CSAPGGGAGYGYTF.

This clonotype was counted ten times or more. This chain links TRBV7-9 with TRBJ2-1, with 13 bases fitting TRBD2. This CDR3 is 16 amino acids long. From germline, CDR1 is SEHNR and CDR2 FQNEAQ (reference sequence). Losses at the gene ends were 5 bases for V and 2 bases for J; bases not matched to a gene: 3. The CDR3 region has the DNA TGTGCCAGCAGCCCGGGACTAGCGGGGCCCTACAATGAGCAGTTCTTC. It codes for CASSPGLAGPYNEQFF.

This chain connects TRBV19 to TRBJ1-2, with unresolved D. The CDR3 sequence is 13 residues long. Trimming left V 3 bases short and J 2 bases short, with 7 bases between. The germline CDR1 and CDR2 sequences are LNHDA and SQIVND (reference sequence). In DNA, the CDR3 is TGTGCCAGTAGTATGGGCAGAAACTATGGCTACACCTTC. Translating gives CASSMGRNYGYTF.

The V call is TRBV9, the J call TRBJ2-3; 7 bases map to TRBD1. CDR3 length equals 15 residues. Per the germline V gene, CDR1 is SGDLS and CDR2 is YYNGEE. The ends lost 5 bases at V and 11 bases at J; junction bases unmatched: 17. CDR3 sequence reads: CASSEEGTVYNEQYF. CDR3 in DNA: TGTGCCAGCAGTGAAGAGGGGACAGTTTACAATGAGCAGTATTTT.

This clonotype appeared many times. The gene calls are TRBV20-1 and TRBJ2-7, with 9 positions matching TRBD2. Trimming at V came to 3 bases and at J to 3 bases, leaving 9 bases not matched to a gene. Per the germline V gene, CDR1 is DFQATT and CDR2 is SNEGSKA (reference sequence). This CDR3 is 15 amino acids long. The CDR3 bases are TGCAGTGCTAGGTTGTCGCGGGAGGGCTTCTACGAGCAGTACTTC. Translated, it gives CSARLSREGFYEQYF.

This clonotype was seen repeatedly, ten times or more. The CDR3 nucleotides read TGTGCCAGTAGTATAGGGCTGGAAAATGAGCAGTTCTTC. This translates into CASSIGLENEQFF. The J gene is TRBJ2-1, the V gene TRBV19, with D uncertain. V was trimmed by 1 base and J by 7 bases, leaving 8 bases between them. This CDR3 contains 13 residues. Germline CDR1 reads LNHDA; CDR2 reads SQIVND (reference sequence).

The genes are TRBV5-1 and TRBJ2-1; TRBD1 matches at 10 bases. This CDR3 contains 16 residues. V trimming: 0 bases; J trimming: 7 bases; junction bases outside the gene matches: 7. Germline CDR1 reads SGHRS; CDR2 reads YFSETQ. The DNA for the CDR3 is TGCGCCAGCAGCTTGGGAGGGACAGGGGAGTGGAATGAGCAGTTCTTC. Its translation: CASSLGGTGEWNEQFF. Full variable domain (remainder filled in from reference TRBV5-1 and TRBJ2-1): KAGVTQTPRYLIKTRGQQVTLSCSPISGHRSVSWYQQTPGQGLQFLFEYFSETQRNKGNFPGRFSGRQFSNSRSEMNVSTLELGDSALYLCASSLGGTGEWNEQFFGPGTRLTVL.

V and J are TRBV24-1 and TRBJ1-1, with 8 bases matching TRBD1. Germline V gene data show CDR1 as KGHDR and CDR2 as SFDVKD. The CDR3 is 13 residues long. With V trimmed by 7 bases and J by 5 bases, 5 bases remained unmatched. The CDR3 sequence is CATSDRGWTEAFF. The CDR3 DNA reads TGTGCCACCAGCGACAGGGGATGGACTGAAGCTTTCTTT.

This clonotype was detected only a few times. This rearrangement joins TRBV30 to TRBJ2-3, with no clear D. V lost 4 bases and J lost 1, with 12 bases in between. The CDR3 is made up of 14 amino acids. Germline CDR1 GTSNPN, CDR2 SVGIG (reference sequence). The CDR3 reads CAWTHRARTDTQYF. The CDR3 DNA follows: TGTGCCTGGACCCACCGGGCCCGCACAGATACGCAGTATTTT.

The chain joins TRBV7-6 to TRBJ2-5; D gene ambiguous. V lost 2 bases and J lost 2, with 12 bases in between. There are 15 residues in the CDR3. Germline CDR1 reads SGHVS; CDR2 reads FNYEAQ. CDR3 amino acids: CASSLFALTQETQYF. The CDR3 region has the DNA TGTGCCAGCAGCTTATTTGCGCTGACGCAAGAGACCCAGTACTTC.

This clonotype has a handful of counts. V is TRBV24-1 and J is TRBJ2-7; D gene ambiguous. CDR3 length: 13 residues. Germline CDR1 reads KGHDR; CDR2 reads SFDVKD. V lost 4 bases to trimming and J lost 3 bases, with 9 bases between them. The CDR3 DNA reads TGTGCCACCAGTGACACGGACGGCTACGAGCAGTACTTC. It encodes CATSDTDGYEQYF.

Points on this clonotype: No conserved phenylalanine or tryptophan ends this CDR3, so it is likely a read error. This chain links TRBV7-9 with TRBJ2-1, with 15 positions matching TRBD2. There are 19 residues in the CDR3. V lost 0 bases and J lost 7; bases outside the gene matches: 10. Germline V CDR1 and CDR2: SEHNR, FQNEAQ (reference sequence). The CDR3 loop is CASSLAGLAGGLSDNEQFL. In DNA form, the CDR3 reads TGTGCCAGCAGCTTAGCTGGACTAGCGGGAGGGCTGTCTGATAATGAGCAGTTCCTC.

This clonotype was observed at least ten times. The chain couples TRBV5-1 to TRBJ2-1, with TRBD2 matching 9 bases. Trimming removed 4 bases from V and 10 bases from J; junction bases left unmatched: 12. Germline V gene lookup returns CDR1 SGHRS and CDR2 YFSETQ. CDR3 size: 15 residues. The CDR3 coding sequence is TGCGCCAGCAGCACCGCGGGGGGGGGGGGTTACGAGCAGTTCTTC. Protein sequence: CASSTAGGGGYEQFF.

A few counts support this clonotype. The chain employs TRBV7-3 and TRBJ2-6, with D perhaps TRBD1 (5 bases). V lost 2 bases, J lost 0 bases, and 5 bases lay in between. This CDR3 is built from 15 residues. Germline CDR1 is SGHTA and CDR2 is FQGTGA. The DNA of the CDR3 is TGTGCCAGCAGCTTAGACAGCTCTGGGGCCAACGTCCTGACTTTC. Amino acid sequence: CASSLDSSGANVLTF.

The gene calls are TRBV12-3 or TRBV12-4 and TRBJ2-3; 11 bases line up with TRBD2. The CDR3 consists of 18 residues. V lost 1 base, J lost 3 bases, and 9 bases stayed unmatched. The CDR3 nucleotides read TGTGCCAGCAGTTTAGGTGGTAGCGGGGGGGTACCTACAGATACGCAGTATTTT. This gives the protein CASSLGGSGGVPTDTQYF.

This rearrangement joins TRBV15 to TRBJ2-2; D is possibly TRBD1 (6 bases). Germline assignment: CDR1 LNHNV and CDR2 YYDKDF (reference sequence). The CDR3 sequence is 14 residues long. The V gene lost 5 bases and the J gene lost 9 bases, with 16 bases spanning the gap. The CDR3 spells CATSDRTAQRELFF. Here the CDR3 DNA reads TGTGCCACCAGCGATAGGACAGCCCAAAGGGAGCTGTTTTTT.

This clonotype has ten or more counts. This chain connects TRBV20-1 to TRBJ2-7; D possibly corresponds to TRBD1 (6 bases). Germline V gene sequence: CDR1 DFQATT, CDR2 SNEGSKA (reference sequence). The CDR3 loop spans 11 amino acids. V was pared by 6 bases and J by 6 bases, with 12 bases between. In nucleotides, the CDR3 is TGCAGTGCATCGCCAGGGGTCGAGCAGTACTTC. Translated: CSASPGVEQYF.

This clonotype has just one count. Given a much more abundant clone one base away, this may be a read error. The chain recombines TRBV4-3 with TRBJ2-3; TRBD2 might be the D (6 bases). This CDR3 comprises 15 residues. Germline CDR1 LGHNA, CDR2 YSLEER. The CDR3 region has the DNA TGCGCCGGCAGCCAAGATCGGGGGAGCACAGATACGCAGTATTTT. Translating gives CAGSQDRGSTDTQYF.